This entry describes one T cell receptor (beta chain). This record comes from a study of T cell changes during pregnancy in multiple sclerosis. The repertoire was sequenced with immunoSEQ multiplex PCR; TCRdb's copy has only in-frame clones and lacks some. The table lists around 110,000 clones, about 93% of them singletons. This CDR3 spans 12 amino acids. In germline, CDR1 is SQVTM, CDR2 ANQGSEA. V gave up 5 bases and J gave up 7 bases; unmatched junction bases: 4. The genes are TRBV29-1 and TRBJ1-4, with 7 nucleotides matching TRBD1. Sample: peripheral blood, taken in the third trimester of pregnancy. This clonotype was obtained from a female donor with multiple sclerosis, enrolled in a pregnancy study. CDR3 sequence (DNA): TGCAGCGTTTCTCACAGGGGTGAAAAACTGTTTTTT. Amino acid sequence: CSVSHRGEKLFF.